Listed below are T cell receptor beta chains from one sample, sequenced in a study of response to subunit inactivated influenza vaccine. TCRdb used MiXCR to reprocess the RT-PCR reads, holding one entry per CDR3 protein. The table lists a few hundred thousand distinct CDR3 sequences, 9.5% to 13% of them singletons, with more than 10% in the top ten. This sample comprised PBMCs from blood, obtained 45 days after vaccination. These receptors were obtained from a man in his fifties who received an inactivated influenza vaccine. The CDR3 runs from the conserved cysteine through the conserved F or W. Fields, in order: CDR3 protein, CDR3 DNA, D gene, J gene, clone size, V gene. The D gene is left open where the match is weak. Rows may omit the clone size; those that give it use once, few, many or a size class.

CDR3: CASSQSTGANEQFF; DNA: TGTGCCAGCAGCCAGTCGACAGGGGCGAATGAGCAGTTCTTC; D: TRBD1; J: TRBJ2-1; size: few; V: TRBV7-8
CDR3: CASSLAPRASTDTQYF; DNA: TGTGCCAGCAGTTTAGCGCCCAGGGCTAGCACAGATACGCAGTATTTT; D: .; J: TRBJ2-3; size: .; V: TRBV12-3/TRBV12-4
CDR3: CASSLEDGGGGYTF; DNA: TGCGCCAGCAGCTTGGAGGACGGAGGAGGTGGCTACACCTTC; D: .; J: TRBJ1-2; size: .; V: TRBV5-1
CDR3: CASSPRVWREGRSKNIQYF; DNA: TGTGCCAGCAGCCCCAGGGTTTGGCGGGAGGGCCGTTCCAAAAACATTCAGTACTTC; D: TRBD2; J: TRBJ2-4; size: few; V: TRBV7-8
CDR3: CASSLGGVSSYEQYF; DNA: TGTGCCAGCAGTTTAGGCGGCGTAAGCTCCTACGAGCAGTACTTC; D: .; J: TRBJ2-7; size: many; V: TRBV12-3/TRBV12-4
CDR3: CASSYAGAGELFF; DNA: TGTGCCAGCAGTTACGCAGGTGCCGGGGAGCTGTTTTTT; D: .; J: TRBJ2-2; size: .; V: TRBV6-5
CDR3: CSVVKGEHETQYF; DNA: TGCAGCGTTGTTAAAGGGGAACATGAGACCCAGTACTTC; D: .; J: TRBJ2-5; size: few; V: TRBV29-1
CDR3: CSVLVGSNQPQHF; DNA: TGCAGCGTCCTCGTCGGGAGCAATCAGCCCCAGCATTTT; D: .; J: TRBJ1-5; size: many; V: TRBV29-1
CDR3: CASSAHYGADTQYF; DNA: TGTGCCAGCAGCGCCCACTACGGGGCCGATACGCAGTATTTT; D: .; J: TRBJ2-3; size: few; V: TRBV9
CDR3: CASSYPGEHYEQYF; DNA: TGTGCCAGCAGTTACCCAGGAGAACACTACGAGCAGTACTTC; D: .; J: TRBJ2-7; size: many; V: TRBV6-2/TRBV6-3
CDR3: CASSPTGRGYNEQFF; DNA: TGCGCCAGCAGCCCGACAGGTAGGGGGTACAATGAGCAGTTCTTC; D: .; J: TRBJ2-1; size: few; V: TRBV5-1
CDR3: CSAPATGIYEQYF; DNA: TGCAGTGCTCCAGCGACAGGAATCTACGAGCAGTACTTC; D: .; J: TRBJ2-7; size: .; V: TRBV20-1
CDR3: CASSLHDGTRYEQFF; DNA: TGTGCCAGCAGCCTCCACGACGGGACTAGATATGAGCAGTTCTTC; D: TRBD2; J: TRBJ2-1; size: .; V: TRBV9
CDR3: CASSQGQASTDTQSF; DNA: TGTGCCAGCAGCCAGGGACAGGCTAGCACAGATACGCAGTCTTTT; D: TRBD1; J: TRBJ2-3; size: once; V: TRBV6-1
CDR3: CAISEMGSSTDTQYF; DNA: TGTGCCATCAGTGAAATGGGGTCTAGCACAGATACGCAGTATTTT; D: .; J: TRBJ2-3; size: many; V: TRBV10-3
CDR3: CASSRDTEAFF; DNA: TGTGCCTCCTCGCGGGACACTGAAGCTTTCTTT; D: .; J: TRBJ1-1; size: many; V: TRBV10-3
CDR3: CASSLAGSLYNEQFF; DNA: TGTGCCAGCAGCCTAGCGGGGTCCCTCTACAATGAGCAGTTCTTC; D: TRBD2; J: TRBJ2-1; size: few; V: TRBV25-1
CDR3: CASSQRASSYNEQFF; DNA: TGTGCCAGCAGCCAACGGGCAAGCTCCTACAATGAGCAGTTCTTC; D: .; J: TRBJ2-1; size: .; V: TRBV7-2
CDR3: CASSQWDRANTGELFF; DNA: TGCGCCAGCAGCCAATGGGACAGGGCGAACACCGGGGAGCTGTTTTTT; D: TRBD1; J: TRBJ2-2; size: many; V: TRBV4-3
CDR3: CASSILASGELFF; DNA: TGTGCCAGCAGTATACTAGCGTCCGGGGAGCTGTTTTTT; D: TRBD2; J: TRBJ2-2; size: few; V: TRBV7-2
CDR3: CASSVGPRPFDDEQFF; DNA: TGTGCCAGCAGCGTAGGTCCTAGGCCTTTTGACGATGAGCAGTTCTTC; D: .; J: TRBJ2-1; size: .; V: TRBV9
CDR3: CSARDHVATNEKLFF; DNA: TGCAGTGCTAGGGACCACGTCGCAACTAATGAAAAACTGTTTTTT; D: .; J: TRBJ1-4; size: .; V: TRBV20-1
CDR3: CASSYSMAGGGGEQFF; DNA: TGTGCCAGCAGTTACTCGATGGCAGGGGGTGGGGGTGAGCAGTTCTTC; D: TRBD1; J: TRBJ2-1; size: few; V: TRBV6-5
CDR3: CASRNRNTEAFF; DNA: TGTGCCAGCAGGAATAGGAACACTGAAGCTTTCTTT; D: .; J: TRBJ1-1; size: many; V: TRBV5-8
CDR3: CAISVGQGNGNTIYF; DNA: TGTGCCATCAGTGTTGGACAGGGGAATGGAAACACCATATATTTT; D: TRBD1; J: TRBJ1-3; size: many; V: TRBV10-3
CDR3: CAIRNRGLNYGYTF; DNA: TGTGCCATCAGAAACAGGGGACTAAACTATGGCTACACCTTC; D: TRBD1; J: TRBJ1-2; size: .; V: TRBV10-3
CDR3: CSVESEVKEGELFF; DNA: TGCAGCGTTGAAAGTGAGGTGAAGGAGGGGGAGCTGTTTTTT; D: .; J: TRBJ2-2; size: many; V: TRBV29-1
CDR3: CASSLQGADYEQYF; DNA: TGCGCCAGCAGCTTACAGGGGGCAGACTACGAGCAGTACTTC; D: TRBD1; J: TRBJ2-7; size: few; V: TRBV5-1
CDR3: CASSADGGRNTGELFF; DNA: TGTGCCAGCAGCGCTGACGGAGGGAGGAACACCGGGGAGCTGTTTTTT; D: .; J: TRBJ2-2; size: .; V: TRBV2
CDR3: CASSPRMYEQYF; DNA: TGTGCCAGCAGTCCTAGGATGTACGAGCAGTACTTC; D: .; J: TRBJ2-7; size: few; V: TRBV12-3/TRBV12-4
CDR3: CAISRGLLPGQGNQPQHF; DNA: TGTGCCATCAGCCGCGGTCTACTACCGGGACAGGGGAACCAGCCCCAGCATTTT; D: TRBD1; J: TRBJ1-5; size: .; V: TRBV10-3
CDR3: CSARDITGDTAYEQYF; DNA: TGCAGTGCTAGAGATATTACGGGGGATACCGCCTACGAGCAGTACTTC; D: .; J: TRBJ2-7; size: .; V: TRBV20-1
CDR3: CSAAGTGSYEQYF; DNA: TGCAGCGCGGCCGGGACAGGATCCTACGAGCAGTACTTC; D: TRBD1; J: TRBJ2-7; size: few; V: TRBV29-1
CDR3: CASSHGRGLNEQFF; DNA: TGTGCCAGCAGCCATGGGCGGGGATTGAATGAGCAGTTCTTC; D: .; J: TRBJ2-1; size: .; V: TRBV3-1
CDR3: CASSSTRGLGAYGYTF; DNA: TGTGCCAGCAGTTCAACCCGGGGACTGGGGGCCTATGGCTACACCTTC; D: .; J: TRBJ1-2; size: .; V: TRBV28
CDR3: CASSASIGSYEQYF; DNA: TGTGCCAGCAGTGCCAGCATAGGCTCCTACGAGCAGTACTTC; D: .; J: TRBJ2-7; size: .; V: TRBV28
CDR3: CASRGTGAYGYTF; DNA: TGTGCCAGCAGAGGGACAGGGGCCTATGGCTACACCTTC; D: TRBD1; J: TRBJ1-2; size: few; V: TRBV6-4
CDR3: CASSLNDREQFF; DNA: TGTGCCAGCAGCCTTAATGACCGGGAGCAGTTCTTC; D: .; J: TRBJ2-1; size: many; V: TRBV2
CDR3: CATSRGPGMNTEAFF; DNA: TGTGCCACCAGCAGAGGTCCAGGAATGAACACTGAAGCTTTCTTT; D: .; J: TRBJ1-1; size: many; V: TRBV15
CDR3: CASSPGQGRSDTQYF; DNA: TGTGCCAGCAGCCCCGGACAGGGCAGGAGTGATACGCAGTATTTT; D: TRBD1; J: TRBJ2-3; size: .; V: TRBV7-9
CDR3: CASRPGTGGGTDTQYF; DNA: TGTGCCAGCAGACCAGGGACAGGGGGCGGGACAGATACGCAGTATTTT; D: TRBD1; J: TRBJ2-3; size: many; V: TRBV7-9
CDR3: CASSQDGIEQYF; DNA: TGCGCCAGCAGCCAAGACGGGATCGAGCAGTACTTC; D: .; J: TRBJ2-7; size: .; V: TRBV4-3
CDR3: CTGTGGVTDTQYF; DNA: TGCACGGGGACAGGGGGCGTCACAGATACGCAGTATTTT; D: TRBD1; J: TRBJ2-3; size: few; V: TRBV29-1
CDR3: CSAMERASYEQYF; DNA: TGCAGTGCTATGGAGCGGGCGTCCTACGAGCAGTACTTC; D: .; J: TRBJ2-7; size: .; V: TRBV20-1
CDR3: CASSLFRSGSYNEQFF; DNA: TGTGCCAGCAGCTTGTTTCGCAGCGGATCGTACAATGAGCAGTTCTTC; D: .; J: TRBJ2-1; size: few; V: TRBV5-5
CDR3: CSAEPGYTDTQYF; DNA: TGCAGTGCCGAACCAGGATACACAGATACGCAGTATTTT; D: .; J: TRBJ2-3; size: .; V: TRBV20-1
CDR3: CASSYADRGQPQHF; DNA: TGTGCCAGCAGTTATGCGGACAGGGGCCAGCCCCAGCATTTT; D: TRBD1; J: TRBJ1-5; size: many; V: TRBV6-5
CDR3: CSARDFQRDLSYEQYF; DNA: TGCAGTGCTAGAGATTTTCAGCGGGACCTCTCCTACGAGCAGTACTTC; D: TRBD2; J: TRBJ2-7; size: many; V: TRBV20-1
CDR3: CASSLTGRSTGGSYEQYF; DNA: TGCGCCAGCAGCTTGACGGGCCGCTCGACCGGGGGCTCCTACGAGCAGTACTTC; D: .; J: TRBJ2-7; size: once; V: TRBV5-1
CDR3: CASSQDGSSGYNEQFF; DNA: TGCGCCAGCAGCCAAGATGGCAGTTCGGGGTACAATGAGCAGTTCTTC; D: .; J: TRBJ2-1; size: .; V: TRBV4-3
CDR3: CASSSYPATEQYF; DNA: TGTGCCAGCAGCTCCTACCCCGCTACCGAGCAGTACTTC; D: .; J: TRBJ2-7; size: many; V: TRBV7-2
CDR3: CASSLAGTGVHEQYF; DNA: TGTGCCAGCAGTTTAGCCGGGACAGGCGTCCACGAGCAGTACTTC; D: TRBD1; J: TRBJ2-7; size: many; V: TRBV12-3/TRBV12-4
CDR3: CASSPSGQPSVTEAFF; DNA: TGTGCCAGCTCACCCTCAGGACAGCCAAGTGTAACTGAAGCTTTCTTT; D: .; J: TRBJ1-1; size: .; V: TRBV18
CDR3: CASSKQGATDTQYF; DNA: TGCGCCAGCAGCAAACAGGGGGCTACAGATACGCAGTATTTT; D: TRBD1; J: TRBJ2-3; size: many; V: TRBV5-1
CDR3: CASSLATRGLSPLHF; DNA: TGCGCCAGCAGCTTGGCAACCAGGGGGCTTTCACCCCTCCACTTT; D: TRBD1; J: TRBJ1-6; size: .; V: TRBV5-1